This TCR beta chain was profiled in a study of blood T cell repertoires in COVID-19. Measured with immunoSEQ multiplex PCR; TCRdb has only the in-frame clones, and not every one. Of about 210,000 clones detected, approximately 85% appear once; the ten largest clones hold about 7.3%. V was trimmed by 2 bases and J by 1 base, leaving 10 bases between them. Germline loops: CDR1 SGHNT, CDR2 YYREEE (reference sequence). This CDR3 region has 15 residues. V gene TRBV5-4 combines with J gene TRBJ2-1; D is unclear. Sequenced input: peripheral blood. The sequence was collected from a woman aged 45-60 years with active or convalescent COVID-19. The CDR3 sequence is CASSFPGGSYNEQFF. The CDR3 bases are TGTGCCAGCAGCTTTCCAGGTGGGTCCTACAATGAGCAGTTCTTC.